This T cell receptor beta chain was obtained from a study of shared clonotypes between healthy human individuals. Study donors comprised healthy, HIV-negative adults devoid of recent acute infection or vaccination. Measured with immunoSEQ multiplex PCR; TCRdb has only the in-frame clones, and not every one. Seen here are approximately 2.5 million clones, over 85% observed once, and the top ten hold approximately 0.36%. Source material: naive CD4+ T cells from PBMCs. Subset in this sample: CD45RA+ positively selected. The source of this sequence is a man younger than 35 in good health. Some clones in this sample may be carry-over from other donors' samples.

CDR3 nucleotide sequence: TGTGCTAGTGGTTTGGAAGAGACCCAGTACTTC. This gives the protein CASGLEETQYF. The gene calls are TRBV12-5 and TRBJ2-5; D is ambiguous. V lost 1 base and J lost 3, with 0 bases in between. The length of the CDR3 is 11 residues. Per the germline V gene, CDR1 is LGHNT and CDR2 is FRNRAP.